This T cell receptor beta chain is from a study of blood T cell repertoires in COVID-19. For the study at large: The United States, Italy and Spain were the sources of the acute and convalescent COVID-19 samples. Sample material is recorded as cDNA or gDNA derived from T cells, B-cell-depleted T cells, or PBMCs.

CDR3 length equals 14 residues. Deletions cut 6 bases from V and 3 bases from J, with 15 bases between. CDR1 LNHNV and CDR2 YYDKDF come from the germline V gene (reference sequence). In the original analysis: Quantification of nucleated cells was approximated via reference gene primer amplification. Generated by immunoSEQ multiplex PCR, the TCRdb table keeps only in-frame clones and is missing some. V and J calls and clone size are given by that table; D and trimming were obtained from the DNA. The profile covers more than 150,000 clones, with approximately 84% appearing a single time and roughly 13% taken by the ten largest.

The TCR comes from a man younger than 35 with active or convalescent COVID-19. The chain combines TRBV15 with TRBJ2-7; D may be TRBD2 (5 bases). Sequenced: peripheral blood. The CDR3 DNA follows: TGTGCCACCAGTCGGAGGACGGATGGCTACGAGCAGTACTTC. Translating gives CATSRRTDGYEQYF.